This TCR beta chain originates from a study of T cell repertoires in cytomegalovirus infection. Study-level information: CMV infection and matching HLA type were both indicated by public TCR beta signatures. Study findings and constraints: Ex vivo responses were dominated by HLA-C-restricted CMV-specific TCR beta clonotypes. Frequencies of public TCR beta families were cumulated, and this identified carriers of CMV plus the relevant HLA.

The germline V and J ends were trimmed by 5 bases and 3 bases, with 14 bases remaining between them. Germline V gene lookup returns CDR1 SQVTM and CDR2 ANQGSEA. The CDR3 length is 13 residues. TCRdb processed the reads anew with MiXCR; each CDR3 protein has one entry. The table lists a few hundred thousand distinct CDR3 sequences, 15% to 20% of them singletons. This clonotype was recorded at least ten times. Its antigen remains unknown. Sequencing was carried out using CD8+ T cells from PBMCs. This chain joins TRBV29-1 and TRBJ2-7; no clear D. This TCR derives from a human donor in good health (CMV status not recorded). Some clones in this sample may be carry-over from other donors' samples. This chain's CDR3 is CSVQVIGIYEQYF. The DNA for the CDR3 is TGCAGCGTTCAGGTAATTGGCATCTACGAGCAGTACTTC.